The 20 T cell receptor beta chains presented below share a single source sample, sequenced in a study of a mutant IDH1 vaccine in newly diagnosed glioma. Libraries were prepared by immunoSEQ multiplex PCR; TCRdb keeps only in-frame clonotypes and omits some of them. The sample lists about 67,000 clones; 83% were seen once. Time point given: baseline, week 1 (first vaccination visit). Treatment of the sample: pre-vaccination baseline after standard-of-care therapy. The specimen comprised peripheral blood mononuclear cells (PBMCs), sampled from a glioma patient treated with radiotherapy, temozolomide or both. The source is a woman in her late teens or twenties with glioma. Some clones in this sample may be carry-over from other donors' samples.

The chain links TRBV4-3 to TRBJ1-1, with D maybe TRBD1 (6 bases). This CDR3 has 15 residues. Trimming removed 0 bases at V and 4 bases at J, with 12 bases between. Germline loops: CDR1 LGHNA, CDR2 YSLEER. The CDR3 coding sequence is TGCGCCAGCAGCCAAGATGAAGGCAGGGGCACTGAAGCTTTCTTT. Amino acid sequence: CASSQDEGRGTEAFF.

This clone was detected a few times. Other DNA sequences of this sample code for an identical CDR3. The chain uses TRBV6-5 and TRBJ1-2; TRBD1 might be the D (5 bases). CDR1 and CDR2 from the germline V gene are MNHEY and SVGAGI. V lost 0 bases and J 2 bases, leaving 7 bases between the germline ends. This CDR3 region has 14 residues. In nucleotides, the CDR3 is TGTGCCAGCAGTTACTCAGGGGTCAACTATGGCTACACCTTC. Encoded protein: CASSYSGVNYGYTF.

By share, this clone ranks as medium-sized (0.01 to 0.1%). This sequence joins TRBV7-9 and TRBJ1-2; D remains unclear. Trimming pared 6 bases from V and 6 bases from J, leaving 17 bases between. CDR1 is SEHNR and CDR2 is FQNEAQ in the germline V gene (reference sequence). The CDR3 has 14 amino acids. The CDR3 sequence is CASRSEYRLDGYTF. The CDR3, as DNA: TGTGCCAGCAGGTCCGAGTATAGGTTGGATGGCTACACCTTC.

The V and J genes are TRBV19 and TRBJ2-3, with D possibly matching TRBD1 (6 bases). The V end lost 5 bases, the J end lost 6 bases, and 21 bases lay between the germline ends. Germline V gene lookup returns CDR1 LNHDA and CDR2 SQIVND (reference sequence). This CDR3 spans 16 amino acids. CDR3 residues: CASSASLRGVGDTQYF. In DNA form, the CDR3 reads TGTGCCAGTAGTGCCTCTCTCAGGGGCGTGGGGGATACGCAGTATTTT.

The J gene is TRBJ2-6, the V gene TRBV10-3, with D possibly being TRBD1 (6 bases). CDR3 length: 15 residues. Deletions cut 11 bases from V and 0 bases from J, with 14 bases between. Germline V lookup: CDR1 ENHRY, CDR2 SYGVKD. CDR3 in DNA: TGTGCCCACCTGGACAGCAGCTCTGGGGCCAACGTCCTGACTTTC. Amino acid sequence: CAHLDSSSGANVLTF.

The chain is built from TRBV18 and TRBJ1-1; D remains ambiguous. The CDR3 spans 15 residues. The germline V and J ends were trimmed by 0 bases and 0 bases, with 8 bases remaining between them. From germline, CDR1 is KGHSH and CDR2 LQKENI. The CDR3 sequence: CASSPPYSLNTEAFF. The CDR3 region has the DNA TGTGCCAGCTCACCACCATACAGCTTGAACACTGAAGCTTTCTTT.

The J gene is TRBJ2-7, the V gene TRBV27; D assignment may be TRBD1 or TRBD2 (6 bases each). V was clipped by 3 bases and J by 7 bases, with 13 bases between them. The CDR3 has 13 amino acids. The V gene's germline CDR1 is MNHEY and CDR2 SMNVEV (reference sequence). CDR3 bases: TGTGCCAGCAGTTTCGGGGGCCGGGGAGAGCAGTACTTC. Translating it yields CASSFGGRGEQYF.

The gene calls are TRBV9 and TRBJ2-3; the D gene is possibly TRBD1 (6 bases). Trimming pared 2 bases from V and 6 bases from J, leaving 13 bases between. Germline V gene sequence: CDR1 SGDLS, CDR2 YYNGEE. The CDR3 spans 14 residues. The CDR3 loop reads CASSVTGFGDTQYF. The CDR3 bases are TGTGCCAGCAGCGTCACAGGGTTTGGGGATACGCAGTATTTT.

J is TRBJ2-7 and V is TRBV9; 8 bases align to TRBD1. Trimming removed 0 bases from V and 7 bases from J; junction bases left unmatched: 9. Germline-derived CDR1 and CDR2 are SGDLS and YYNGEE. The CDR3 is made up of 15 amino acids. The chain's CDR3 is CASSVGDRGFGEQYF. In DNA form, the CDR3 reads TGTGCCAGCAGCGTAGGTGACAGGGGCTTTGGGGAGCAGTACTTC.

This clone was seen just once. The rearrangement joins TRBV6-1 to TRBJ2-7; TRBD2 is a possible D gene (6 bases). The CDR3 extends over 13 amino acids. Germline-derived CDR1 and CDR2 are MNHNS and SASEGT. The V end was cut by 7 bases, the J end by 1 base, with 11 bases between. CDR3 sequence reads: CASMGRWSYEQYF. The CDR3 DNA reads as TGTGCCAGCATGGGGAGGTGGTCCTACGAGCAGTACTTC.

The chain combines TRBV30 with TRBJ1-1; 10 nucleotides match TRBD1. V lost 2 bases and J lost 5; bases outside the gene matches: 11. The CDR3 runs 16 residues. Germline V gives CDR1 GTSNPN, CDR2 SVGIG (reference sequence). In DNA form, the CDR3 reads TGTGCCTGGAGTAACTGGGGGGACAGGGGCGGGACTGAAGCTTTCTTT. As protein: CAWSNWGDRGGTEAFF.

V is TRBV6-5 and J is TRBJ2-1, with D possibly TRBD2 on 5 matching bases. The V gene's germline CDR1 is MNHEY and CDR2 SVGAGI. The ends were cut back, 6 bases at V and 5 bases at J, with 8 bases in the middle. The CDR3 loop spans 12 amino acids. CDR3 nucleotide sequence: TGTGCCAGCAGCGGGATCAACAATGAGCAGTTCTTC. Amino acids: CASSGINNEQFF.

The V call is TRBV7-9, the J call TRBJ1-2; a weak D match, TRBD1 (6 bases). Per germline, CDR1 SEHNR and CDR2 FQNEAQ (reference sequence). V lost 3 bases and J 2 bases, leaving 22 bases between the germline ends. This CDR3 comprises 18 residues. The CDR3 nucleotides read TGTGCCAGCAGCTTTTTCCCTCTCCAGGACAGAGAAAACTATGGCTACACCTTC. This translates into CASSFFPLQDRENYGYTF.

The CDR3 is CASSPRGGGAGANVLTF. The CDR3 region has the DNA TGTGCCAGCAGCCCCCGGGGTGGGGGGGCTGGGGCCAACGTCCTGACTTTC. This chain connects TRBV9 to TRBJ2-6; 7 bases agree with TRBD2. The germline V gene encodes CDR1 SGDLS and CDR2 YYNGEE. The ends lost 4 bases at V and 2 bases at J; junction bases unmatched: 9. CDR3 length: 17 residues. The variable domain in full, completed from reference TRBV9 and TRBJ2-6, reads DSGVTQTPKHLITATGQRVTLRCSPRSGDLSVYWYQQSLDQGLQFLIQYYNGEERAKGNILERFSAQQFPDLHSELNLSSLELGDSALYFCASSPRGGGAGANVLTFGAGSRLTVL.

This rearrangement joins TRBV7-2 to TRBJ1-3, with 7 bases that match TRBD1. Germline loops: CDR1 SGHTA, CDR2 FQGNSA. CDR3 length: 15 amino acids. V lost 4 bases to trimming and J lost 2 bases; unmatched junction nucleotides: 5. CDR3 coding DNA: TGTGCCAGCAGCTCACCAACAGGGGCTGGAAACACCATATATTTT. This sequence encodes CASSSPTGAGNTIYF.

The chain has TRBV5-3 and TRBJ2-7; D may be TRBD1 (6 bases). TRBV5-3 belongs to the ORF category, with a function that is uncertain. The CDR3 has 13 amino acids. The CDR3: CSQKPARGREQYF. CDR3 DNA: TGTTCTCAGAAGCCCGCCAGGGGTCGCGAGCAGTACTTC.

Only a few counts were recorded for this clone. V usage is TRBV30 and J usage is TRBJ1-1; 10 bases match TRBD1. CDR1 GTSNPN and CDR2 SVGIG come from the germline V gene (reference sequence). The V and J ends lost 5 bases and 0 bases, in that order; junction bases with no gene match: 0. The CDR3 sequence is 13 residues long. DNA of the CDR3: TGTGCCTGGGGACAGGGGGTGAACACTGAAGCTTTCTTT. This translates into CAWGQGVNTEAFF.

The CDR3 sequence: CASSFQLGLAGGSYEQYF. DNA for the CDR3: TGTGCCAGCAGCTTTCAACTTGGACTAGCGGGGGGTTCCTACGAGCAGTACTTC. The genes are TRBV5-4 and TRBJ2-7, with 14 bases that match TRBD2. This CDR3 region has 18 residues. CDR1 SGHNT and CDR2 YYREEE come from the germline V gene (reference sequence). Trimming cost V 2 bases and J 1 base; bases outside gene matches: 8.

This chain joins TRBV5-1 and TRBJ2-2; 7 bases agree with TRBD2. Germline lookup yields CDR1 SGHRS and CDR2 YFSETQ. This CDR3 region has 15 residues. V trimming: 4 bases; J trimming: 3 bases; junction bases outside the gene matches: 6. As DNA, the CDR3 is TGCGCCAGCAGCCGCCTAGCGGCGGACACCGGGGAGCTGTTTTTT. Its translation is CASSRLAADTGELFF.

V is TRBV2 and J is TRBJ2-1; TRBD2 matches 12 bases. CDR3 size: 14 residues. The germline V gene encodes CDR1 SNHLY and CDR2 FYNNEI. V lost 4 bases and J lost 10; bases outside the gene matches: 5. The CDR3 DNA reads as TGTGCCAGCAGTGCCACTAGCGGGAGGTACGAGCAGTTCTTC. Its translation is CASSATSGRYEQFF.